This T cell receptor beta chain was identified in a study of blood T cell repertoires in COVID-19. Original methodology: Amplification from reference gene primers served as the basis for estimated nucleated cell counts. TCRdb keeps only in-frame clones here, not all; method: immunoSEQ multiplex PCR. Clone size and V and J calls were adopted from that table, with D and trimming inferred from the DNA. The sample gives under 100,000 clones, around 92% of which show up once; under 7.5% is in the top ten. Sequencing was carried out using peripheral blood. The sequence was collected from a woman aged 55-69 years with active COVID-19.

CDR3 sequence: CASSLGEIGTDTQYF. Written as DNA, the CDR3 is TGTGCCAGCAGCTTAGGGGAGATTGGCACAGATACGCAGTATTTT. The J gene is TRBJ2-3, the V gene TRBV13; no firm D call. Looked up from germline, CDR1 is PRHDT and CDR2 is FYEKMQ (reference sequence). The CDR3 has 15 amino acids. Trimming stripped 0 bases from V and 1 base from J, with 8 bases between.